Listed here are 29 T cell receptor beta chains from one sample, sequenced in a study of T cells after yellow fever vaccination. TCRdb reprocessed the 5' RACE reads via MiXCR and lists one record per CDR3 protein. This table has about 210,000 distinct CDR3 sequences, 6% to 8% appearing once. The sequenced sample was CD4+ T cells sorted from PBMCs, obtained on the day of the yellow fever booster vaccination. The receptor source for this set is a man under 40 who received the YFV17D yellow fever vaccine.

This clonotype was detected only a few times. The chain uses TRBV19 and TRBJ1-5; the match to TRBD1 covers 9 bases. J was trimmed by 7 bases and V by 7 bases; bases with no gene match: 11. Germline loops: CDR1 LNHDA, CDR2 SQIVND (reference sequence). The CDR3 length is 15 residues. CDR3 in DNA: TGTGCCAGTACCGTGGTTACAGGGGGCCGACAGCCCCAGCATTTT. Protein sequence: CASTVVTGGRQPQHF.

This chain joins TRBV18 and TRBJ1-1; the D is unclear. This CDR3 has 16 residues. CDR1 is KGHSH, CDR2 LQKENI, per germline. Trimming took off 3 bases at V and 8 bases at J, with 22 bases between the two ends. The chain's CDR3 is CASSPRGPPNTEEAFF. CDR3 DNA: TGTGCCAGCTCACCGCGAGGACCCCCGAACACTGAGGAAGCTTTCTTT.

This clonotype was recorded many times. V is TRBV5-1 and J is TRBJ2-2; tentatively, D is TRBD2 (6 bases). The CDR3 is 15 amino acids. Germline values: CDR1 SGHRS, CDR2 YFSETQ. Trimming stripped 3 bases from V and 4 bases from J, with 13 bases between. CDR3 nucleotides: TGCGCCAGCAGCTGGGGGACTCTCGGCACCGGGGAGCTGTTTTTT. Its protein product is CASSWGTLGTGELFF.

This clonotype occurred a few times. CDR3 region: CASSLVHGGAYEQYF. The CDR3 DNA reads TGTGCCAGCAGCTTAGTGCACGGGGGAGCCTACGAGCAGTACTTC. The chain couples TRBV7-2 to TRBJ2-7, with D possibly matching TRBD2 (6 bases). From germline, CDR1 is SGHTA and CDR2 FQGNSA. The V end lost 1 base, the J end lost 2 bases, and 12 bases lay between the germline ends. This CDR3 is built from 15 residues.

This chain links TRBV3-1 with TRBJ2-3, with D unclear. This CDR3 spans 14 amino acids. V lost 1 base and J 2 bases, leaving 7 bases between the germline ends. Germline loops: CDR1 LGHDT, CDR2 YNNKEL (reference sequence). The CDR3 here is CASSQGSYTDTQYF. In DNA form, the CDR3 reads TGTGCCAGCAGCCAAGGCTCGTACACAGATACGCAGTATTTT.

In this sample, this clonotype turned up a few times. The rearrangement links TRBV12-3 or TRBV12-4 to TRBJ1-1; the D is unclear. V was cut by 5 bases and J by 4 bases, with 5 bases left in between. This CDR3 comprises 11 residues. In DNA, the CDR3 is TGTGCCAGCAGTAAAGGCACTGAAGCTTTCTTT. Its translation is CASSKGTEAFF.

V usage is TRBV5-1 and J usage is TRBJ2-5; no reliable D call. Deletions cut 4 bases from V and 2 bases from J, with 6 bases between. The CDR3 is made up of 12 amino acids. The germline CDR1 and CDR2 sequences are SGHRS and YFSETQ. The CDR3 region is CASSTGQETQYF. CDR3 DNA sequence: TGCGCCAGCAGCACTGGTCAAGAGACCCAGTACTTC. Variable domain in full (rest from reference TRBV5-1 and TRBJ2-5): KAGVTQTPRYLIKTRGQQVTLSCSPISGHRSVSWYQQTPGQGLQFLFEYFSETQRNKGNFPGRFSGRQFSNSRSEMNVSTLELGDSALYLCASSTGQETQYFGPGTRLLVL.

This rearrangement joins TRBV9 to TRBJ1-1; TRBD1 is a possible D gene (6 bases). Germline V gives CDR1 SGDLS, CDR2 YYNGEE. V shed 3 bases and J shed 4 bases, with 13 bases lying between them. CDR3 length: 14 amino acids. The CDR3 coding sequence is TGTGCCAGCAGCGGTATTGGGGGGCCCACTGAAGCTTTCTTT. Its translation: CASSGIGGPTEAFF.

V and J are TRBV7-3 and TRBJ2-1; 10 nucleotides match TRBD2. After removal of 2 bases from V and 2 bases from J, the junction contained 3 bases not matched to a gene. This CDR3 is 16 amino acids long. The germline gives CDR1 SGHTA, CDR2 FQGTGA. CDR3 DNA: TGTGCCAGCAGCTTACTAGCGGGAGTCACCTACAATGAGCAGTTCTTC. Encoded protein: CASSLLAGVTYNEQFF.

There are many counts of this clonotype. This chain uses TRBV15 with TRBJ2-2; 8 bases line up with TRBD1. The germline gives CDR1 LNHNV, CDR2 YYDKDF (reference sequence). The ends lost 3 bases at V and 6 bases at J; junction bases unmatched: 9. The CDR3 consists of 16 residues. CDR3 sequence reads: CATSRPGQVYSGELFF. The CDR3, as DNA: TGTGCCACCAGCAGGCCGGGACAGGTGTATTCCGGGGAGCTGTTTTTT.

The chain links TRBV7-9 to TRBJ1-1, with a possible D match to TRBD1 (5 bases). V was clipped by 4 bases and J by 11 bases, with 20 bases between them. The CDR3 spans 14 residues. The germline V gene has CDR1 SEHNR and CDR2 FQNEAQ (reference sequence). This CDR3 is CASSSAGTEGLAFF. CDR3 DNA sequence: TGTGCCAGCAGCTCCGCCGGGACGGAAGGGTTGGCTTTCTTT.

The chain employs TRBV30 and TRBJ2-1, with 7 bases lining up with TRBD2. The CDR3 has 12 residues. Trimming removed 2 bases from V and 10 bases from J; junction bases left unmatched: 5. Germline V gene data show CDR1 as GTSNPN and CDR2 as SVGIG (reference sequence). CDR3 sequence reads: CAWSNVGGEQFF. In DNA, the CDR3 is TGTGCCTGGAGTAATGTGGGGGGGGAGCAGTTCTTC.

In this sample, this clonotype turned up once. The CDR3 region has the DNA TGTGCCAGCAGTTTAGGCGGAGCGCCTTTGTTCAAGACCCAGTACTTC. Its protein product is CASSLGGAPLFKTQYF. This rearrangement joins TRBV27 to TRBJ2-5; D is unclear. The CDR3 contains 16 residues. V gave up 2 bases and J gave up 6 bases, with 19 bases separating them. Germline values: CDR1 MNHEY, CDR2 SMNVEV (reference sequence).

The chain combines TRBV7-9 with TRBJ2-1, with TRBD2 matching over 7 bases. Germline assignment: CDR1 SEHNR and CDR2 FQNEAQ (reference sequence). J was trimmed by 7 bases and V by 7 bases; bases with no gene match: 10. The CDR3 is 14 amino acids. The CDR3 here is CASTRGRVGNEQFF. Here the CDR3 DNA reads TGTGCCAGCACGCGGGGGAGGGTGGGGAATGAGCAGTTCTTC.

This clonotype was counted ten times or more. This rearrangement joins TRBV6-5 to TRBJ2-3; unclear D gene. Trimming cost V 8 bases and J 6 bases, with 18 bases left between them. CDR3 length: 14 residues. CDR1 is MNHEY and CDR2 is SVGAGI in the germline V gene. The CDR3 here is CASFTSRKVDTQYF. CDR3 nucleotide sequence: TGTGCCAGCTTTACCTCGAGGAAAGTCGATACGCAGTATTTT.

The chain combines TRBV28 with TRBJ2-1; 9 bases fit TRBD1. The V gene end was trimmed by 8 bases and the J gene end by 2 bases; junction bases not matched to a gene: 7. This CDR3 region has 15 residues. Per germline, CDR1 MDHEN and CDR2 SYDVKM. CDR3 region: CASDGGQGAYNEQFF. Written as DNA, the CDR3 is TGTGCCAGCGATGGGGGACAGGGAGCCTACAATGAGCAGTTCTTC. Full variable domain (remainder filled in from reference TRBV28 and TRBJ2-1): DVKVTQSSRYLVKRTGEKVFLECVQDMDHENMFWYRQDPGLGLRLIYFSYDVKMKEKGDIPEGYSVSREKKERFSLILESASTNQTSMYLCASDGGQGAYNEQFFGPGTRLTVL.

This chain joins TRBV10-3 and TRBJ1-1, with D perhaps matching TRBD1 (6 bases). V lost 8 bases and J lost 4, with 14 bases in between. The CDR3 runs to 13 residues. Looked up from germline, CDR1 is ENHRY and CDR2 is SYGVKD. Written as DNA, the CDR3 is TGTGCCATCGCCCGGACAGACTCCACTGAAGCTTTCTTT. Its translation is CAIARTDSTEAFF.

This clonotype turned up a few times. Written as DNA, the CDR3 is TGCGCCAGCAGCCAAGATGTAGGGACACTGACCTCTGGGGCCAACGTCCTGACTTTC. This gives the protein CASSQDVGTLTSGANVLTF. The V and J genes are TRBV4-3 and TRBJ2-6; the D gene is possibly TRBD1 (6 bases). This CDR3 has 19 residues. Per the germline V gene, CDR1 is LGHNA and CDR2 is YSLEER. Trimming took 0 bases from V and 0 from J, leaving 15 bases between them.

This clonotype was seen at least ten times. The chain uses TRBV20-1 and TRBJ1-3, with D unresolved. Germline CDR1 DFQATT, CDR2 SNEGSKA (reference sequence). The V end lost 5 bases, the J end lost 8 bases, and 13 bases lay between the germline ends. This CDR3 comprises 12 residues. The CDR3 DNA follows: TGCAGTGCTTCGACACGACGGGACACCATATATTTT. It yields the protein CSASTRRDTIYF.

This clonotype was seen many times. The chain combines TRBV12-3 or TRBV12-4 with TRBJ2-5, with 8 bases matching TRBD2. The CDR3 runs 16 residues. Trimming removed 5 bases from V and 1 base from J; junction bases left unmatched: 9. This CDR3 reads CASSPTTSVPQETQYF. As DNA, the CDR3 is TGTGCCAGCAGTCCGACGACTAGCGTACCCCAAGAGACCCAGTACTTC.

This clonotype was detected many times. The J gene is TRBJ2-2, the V gene TRBV6-2 or TRBV6-3; D call uncertain. The CDR3 length is 12 residues. The germline V gene has CDR1 MNHEY and CDR2 SVGEGT. Trimming removed 8 bases from V and 3 bases from J, with 7 bases in between. This chain's CDR3 is CASREDTGELFF. Here the CDR3 DNA reads TGTGCCAGCCGAGAGGACACCGGGGAGCTGTTTTTT.

This clonotype was observed a few times. The gene calls are TRBV5-6 and TRBJ1-6, with a tentative D call TRBD1 (5 bases). CDR1 is SGHDT and CDR2 is YYEEEE in the germline V gene. The CDR3 extends over 15 amino acids. V lost 5 bases and J lost 7, with 16 bases in between. The CDR3 nucleotides read TGTGCCAGCAGATCCCGGGGGGAAAGGAATTCACCCCTCCACTTT. Its protein is CASRSRGERNSPLHF.

Ten or more counts support this clonotype. This chain joins TRBV21-1 and TRBJ2-7. TRBV21-1 constitutes a pseudogene. The CDR3 totals 15 residues. The CDR3 DNA follows: TGTGCCAGCAGCAAAGTTAGACAACGACCCTACGAGCAGTACTTC. Its translation: CASSKVRQRPYEQYF.

The chain uses TRBV15 and TRBJ1-1; TRBD1 matches 7 bases. The ends lost 2 bases at V and 1 base at J; junction bases unmatched: 4. Germline assignment: CDR1 LNHNV and CDR2 YYDKDF (reference sequence). The CDR3 sequence is 15 residues long. The CDR3 loop is CATSRPGQKNTEAFF. The CDR3 DNA sequence: TGTGCCACCAGCAGACCGGGACAGAAGAACACTGAAGCTTTCTTT.

This clonotype was found many times. The chain carries TRBV7-8 and TRBJ2-5; tentatively, D is TRBD1 or TRBD2 (5 bases each). Germline values: CDR1 SGHVS, CDR2 FQNEAQ. CDR3 size: 13 residues. V was trimmed by 3 bases and J by 5 bases, leaving 10 bases between them. CDR3 nucleotides: TGTGCCAGCAGCTTCCGGGGCGCGGAGACCCAGTACTTC. Translated: CASSFRGAETQYF.

The rearrangement uses TRBV19 and TRBJ2-2; TRBD2 might be the D (7 bases). Germline CDR1 reads LNHDA; CDR2 reads SQIVND (reference sequence). The CDR3 sequence is 16 residues long. V lost 4 bases to trimming and J lost 5 bases, with 17 bases between them. As DNA, the CDR3 is TGTGCCAGTAGTACCCTCGGGGGGCGTATTACCGGGGAGCTGTTTTTT. Its protein product is CASSTLGGRITGELFF.

The chain joins TRBV29-1 to TRBJ2-3, with TRBD2 matching 7 bases. From germline, CDR1 is SQVTM and CDR2 ANQGSEA. The V segment lost 5 bases and the J segment 3 bases; nucleotides outside the gene matches: 5. This CDR3 spans 13 amino acids. Here the CDR3 reads CSVTGLNTDTQYF. The CDR3 region has the DNA TGCAGCGTTACGGGACTAAATACAGATACGCAGTATTTT.

Worth noting for this clonotype: A clone one base away is much larger, so this may be a read error. The conserved closing phenylalanine or tryptophan is absent in this CDR3, likely reflecting a read error. The chain uses TRBV6-2 or TRBV6-3 and TRBJ2-3; 7 positions match TRBD2. CDR1 and CDR2 from the germline V gene are MNHEY and SVGEGT. The CDR3 extends over 14 amino acids. Trimming took 5 bases from V and 2 from J; bases not matched to a gene: 4. This CDR3 reads CASSTGTNTDTQYL. CDR3 nucleotide sequence: TGTGCCAGCAGTACCGGGACTAACACAGATACGCAGTATTTA.

This clonotype was observed many times. The V call is TRBV27, the J call TRBJ2-1; TRBD2 matches 7 bases. V shed 2 bases, J shed 8 bases, and the junction held 15 bases outside the gene matches. The CDR3 covers 17 residues. In germline, CDR1 is MNHEY, CDR2 SMNVEV (reference sequence). The CDR3 nucleotides are TGTGCCAGCAGTTTACGAGGTCGCGGGAGCATCGGCGATGAGCAGTTCTTC. Translating it yields CASSLRGRGSIGDEQFF.